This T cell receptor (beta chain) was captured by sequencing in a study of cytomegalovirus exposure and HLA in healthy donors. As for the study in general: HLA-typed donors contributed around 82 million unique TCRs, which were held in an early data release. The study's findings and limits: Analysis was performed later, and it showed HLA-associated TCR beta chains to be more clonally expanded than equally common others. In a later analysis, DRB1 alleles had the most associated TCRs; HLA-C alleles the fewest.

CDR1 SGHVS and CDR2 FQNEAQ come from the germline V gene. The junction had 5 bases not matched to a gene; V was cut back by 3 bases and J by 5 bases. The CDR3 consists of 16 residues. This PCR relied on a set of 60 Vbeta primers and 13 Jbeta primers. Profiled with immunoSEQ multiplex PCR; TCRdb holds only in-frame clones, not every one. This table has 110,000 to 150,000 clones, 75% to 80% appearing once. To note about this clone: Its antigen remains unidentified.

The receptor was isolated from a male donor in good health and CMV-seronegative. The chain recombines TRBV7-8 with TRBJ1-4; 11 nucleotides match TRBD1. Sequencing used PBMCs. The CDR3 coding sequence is TGTGCCAGCAGCTTGGGGACAGGGGGATTAAATGAAAAACTGTTTTTT. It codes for CASSLGTGGLNEKLFF.